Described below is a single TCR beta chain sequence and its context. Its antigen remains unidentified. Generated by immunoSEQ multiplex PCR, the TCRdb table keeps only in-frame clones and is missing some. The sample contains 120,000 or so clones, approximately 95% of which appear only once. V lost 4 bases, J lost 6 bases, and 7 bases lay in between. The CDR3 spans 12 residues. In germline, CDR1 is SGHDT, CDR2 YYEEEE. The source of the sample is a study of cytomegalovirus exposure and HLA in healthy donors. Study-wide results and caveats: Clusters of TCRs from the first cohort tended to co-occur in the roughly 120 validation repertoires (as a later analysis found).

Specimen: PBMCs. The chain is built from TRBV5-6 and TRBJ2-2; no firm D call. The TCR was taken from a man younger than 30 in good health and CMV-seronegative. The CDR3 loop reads CASSRLSGELFF. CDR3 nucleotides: TGTGCCAGCAGCCGTCTCTCCGGGGAGCTGTTTTTT.